Listed here is a single T cell receptor (beta chain). As yet, its antigen is unknown. The sample originates from a study of beta chain features in type 1 diabetes. Study-level findings and limits: Among all four CD4+ subsets, Type 1 diabetes patients had TCRB CDR3s that were moderately but significantly shorter. VDJ junctions in type 1 diabetes patients carried more deletions and fewer insertions.

Every single donor gave one heparinised blood draw, and these averaged around 120 mL. In germline, CDR1 is MNHEY, CDR2 SMNVEV (reference sequence). Trimming shortened V by 5 bases and J by 2 bases, and 19 bases separated the two germline ends. This CDR3 spans 17 amino acids. The authors reverse transcribed all of the isolated RNA, so sequencing captured expressed TCRB transcripts. Measured with immunoSEQ multiplex PCR; TCRdb has only the in-frame clones, and not every one. The sample consists of a few hundred thousand clones, roughly a tenth of them appearing once. The chain recombines TRBV27 with TRBJ2-4; D is perhaps TRBD1 (6 bases). Specimen: central memory CD4+ T cells from blood. This TCR was sampled from a man in his thirties or forties with type 1 diabetes. This chain's CDR3 is CASSVTGGSGSKNIQYF. The CDR3 DNA is TGTGCCAGCAGTGTGACAGGCGGATCGGGGTCCAAAAACATTCAGTACTTC.